Each of the 28 T cell receptor beta chains below was sequenced from the same sample in a study of blood T cell repertoires in COVID-19. TCRdb's table, derived via immunoSEQ multiplex PCR, lists solely in-frame clones and lacks some. In the table there are about 110,000 clones, 60% to 85% of which are singletons. Sequenced sample: peripheral blood. These receptors all come from a man in his sixties or seventies with acute or convalescent COVID-19.

The chain combines TRBV7-8 with TRBJ2-7, with 7 bases aligning to TRBD2. From germline, CDR1 is SGHVS and CDR2 FQNEAQ. The CDR3 is 14 residues long. V trimming: 1 base; J trimming: 5 bases; junction bases outside the gene matches: 5. The CDR3 is CASSLGGGGDEQYF. The DNA of the CDR3 is TGTGCCAGCAGCTTAGGTGGGGGAGGGGACGAGCAGTACTTC.

The chain is built from TRBV19 and TRBJ2-5; D is perhaps TRBD1 (6 bases). Trimming removed 4 bases from V and 5 bases from J, with 17 bases in between. CDR3 length: 15 amino acids. Germline values: CDR1 LNHDA, CDR2 SQIVND (reference sequence). CDR3 sequence (DNA): TGTGCCAGTAGTACAGGGGCACGGACGGGGGAGACCCAGTACTTC. Translated: CASSTGARTGETQYF.

This clone was counted between two and nine times. The chain is built from TRBV7-9 and TRBJ2-7; unclear D gene. CDR3 length equals 12 residues. Trimming cost V 5 bases and J 4 bases, with 9 bases left between them. The germline V gene encodes CDR1 SEHNR and CDR2 FQNEAQ (reference sequence). The CDR3 loop reads CASSRDGYEQYF. In DNA, the CDR3 is TGTGCCAGCAGCCGAGACGGGTACGAGCAGTACTTC. The variable domain in full, with the rest retrieved from reference TRBV7-9 and TRBJ2-7, is DTGVSQNPRHKITKRGQNVTFRCDPISEHNRLYWYRQTLGQGPEFLTYFQNEAQLEKSRLLSDRFSAERPKGSFSTLEIQRTEQGDSAMYLCASSRDGYEQYFGPGTRLTVT.

The chain combines TRBV19 with TRBJ2-1; 7 bases are shared with TRBD2. J gave up 6 bases and V 8 bases, and 10 bases lay outside the gene matches. Germline CDR1 reads LNHDA; CDR2 reads SQIVND (reference sequence). There are 14 residues in the CDR3. DNA of the CDR3: TGTGCCAGTGCCCGGGGGGTTAACTCCAATGAGCAGTTCTTC. It codes for CASARGVNSNEQFF.

The chain joins TRBV10-2 to TRBJ2-7, with D perhaps matching TRBD1 (6 bases). V was shortened by 6 bases and J by 5 bases, with 11 bases between the two germline ends. The CDR3 length is 12 residues. Germline CDR1 and CDR2: WSHSY and SAAADI. This CDR3 reads CASRNTGHEQYF. The CDR3 DNA reads as TGCGCCAGCAGAAACACAGGGCACGAGCAGTACTTC.

The rearrangement uses TRBV2 and TRBJ1-4, with D maybe TRBD1 (6 bases). The ends were cut back, 7 bases at V and 6 bases at J, with 15 bases in the middle. The length of the CDR3 is 14 residues. The germline V gene has CDR1 SNHLY and CDR2 FYNNEI. The CDR3 region is CASMRGGGYEKLFF. Here the CDR3 DNA reads TGTGCCAGCATGAGAGGGGGAGGGTATGAAAAACTGTTTTTT.

This clone has a single count. The chain employs TRBV15 and TRBJ1-2; 8 bases line up with TRBD1. The CDR3 loop spans 15 amino acids. V was pared by 0 bases and J by 3 bases, with 3 bases of the junction left unmatched. CDR1 is LNHNV and CDR2 is YYDKDF in the germline V gene (reference sequence). In nucleotides, the CDR3 is TGTGCCACCAGCAGAGAGGGACAGGCCGACTATGGCTACACCTTC. It translates to CATSREGQADYGYTF.

The chain carries TRBV19 and TRBJ1-5, with 7 positions matching TRBD1. Per germline, CDR1 LNHDA and CDR2 SQIVND (reference sequence). The CDR3 has 15 residues. The trim removed 4 bases at V and 4 bases at J, leaving 7 bases unmatched. CDR3 sequence: CASSNRDSVNQPQHF. The CDR3 DNA follows: TGTGCCAGTAGTAACCGGGACAGCGTGAATCAGCCCCAGCATTTT. The full variable domain, in which reference TRBV19 and TRBJ1-5 provide the parts outside the CDR3, is DGGITQSPKYLFRKEGQNVTLSCEQNLNHDAMYWYRQDPGQGLRLIYYSQIVNDFQKGDIAEGYSVSREKKESFPLTVTSAQKNPTAFYLCASSNRDSVNQPQHFGDGTRLSIL.

This clone was counted only a few times. This chain connects TRBV6-2 or TRBV6-3 to TRBJ1-4; TRBD1 matches at 8 bases. This CDR3 region has 16 residues. CDR1 MNHEY and CDR2 SVGEGT come from the germline V gene. After removal of 6 bases from V and 1 base from J, the junction contained 7 bases not matched to a gene. The CDR3 loop reads CASSPGQGGTNEKLFF. CDR3 nucleotide sequence: TGTGCCAGCAGCCCTGGACAGGGAGGAACTAATGAAAAACTGTTTTTT.

The rearrangement uses TRBV7-9 and TRBJ2-7, with TRBD1 identical over 7 bases. The CDR3 is 14 amino acids. Germline trimming cut 5 bases from V and 5 bases from J; bases unmatched to any gene: 9. Germline loops: CDR1 SEHNR, CDR2 FQNEAQ (reference sequence). The CDR3 region is CASSPRQGADEQYF. DNA for the CDR3: TGTGCCAGCAGCCCTCGACAGGGAGCCGACGAGCAGTACTTC.

The V and J genes are TRBV9 and TRBJ1-2; 9 bases match TRBD1. Germline V gene lookup returns CDR1 SGDLS and CDR2 YYNGEE. This CDR3 is 15 amino acids long. Trimming at V came to 1 base and at J to 6 bases, leaving 7 bases not matched to a gene. The CDR3 DNA reads TGTGCCAGCAGCGTACGGCTGACAGGGGGGCATGGCTACACCTTC. Its translation is CASSVRLTGGHGYTF.

This clone was seen once. The rearrangement joins TRBV9 to TRBJ1-2, with TRBD1 matching over 7 bases. The trim removed 4 bases at V and 7 bases at J, leaving 13 bases unmatched. The germline V gene encodes CDR1 SGDLS and CDR2 YYNGEE. The CDR3 runs 15 residues. The CDR3 DNA follows: TGTGCCAGCAGCAGAGCTGGAGGGGGCACGATTGGCTACACCTTC. It codes for CASSRAGGGTIGYTF.

V is TRBV11-2 and J is TRBJ1-1; TRBD1 aligns across 10 bases. CDR3 size: 15 residues. Germline V CDR1 and CDR2: SGHAT, FQNNGV. The junction had 4 bases not matched to a gene; V was cut back by 6 bases and J by 0 bases. DNA for the CDR3: TGTGCCAGCAGTGGGACAGGGGCTTTGAACACTGAAGCTTTCTTT. Translation: CASSGTGALNTEAFF.

V usage is TRBV11-2 and J usage is TRBJ1-2; 12 nucleotides line up with TRBD1. Germline loops: CDR1 SGHAT, CDR2 FQNNGV. The CDR3 sequence is 17 residues long. Losses at the gene ends were 3 bases for V and 4 bases for J; bases not matched to a gene: 9. The CDR3 DNA reads TGTGCCAGCAGCTTCAGCGGGACAGGGGGCTTTAGCTATGGCTACACCTTC. Translating it yields CASSFSGTGGFSYGYTF.

The chain couples TRBV6-2 or TRBV6-3 to TRBJ1-5; 10 bases agree with TRBD1. The CDR3 runs to 15 residues. Germline V gene lookup returns CDR1 MNHEY and CDR2 SVGEGT. Trimming cost V 3 bases and J 6 bases; bases outside gene matches: 5. The CDR3 protein is CASSYGDRGFQPQHF. For the CDR3, the DNA is TGTGCCAGCAGTTATGGGGACAGGGGTTTTCAGCCCCAGCATTTT.

The chain is built from TRBV7-2 and TRBJ1-1; D is ambiguous. Germline V gene sequence: CDR1 SGHTA, CDR2 FQGNSA. V lost 2 bases, J lost 0 bases, and 10 bases lay in between. The CDR3 contains 15 residues. The CDR3 nucleotides are TGTGCCAGCAGCTTACGCGGCCTCATGAACACTGAAGCTTTCTTT. It specifies CASSLRGLMNTEAFF. The full variable domain, with the rest looked up from reference TRBV7-2 and TRBJ1-1, is GAGVSQSPSNKVTEKGKDVELRCDPISGHTALYWYRQSLGQGLEFLIYFQGNSAPDKSGLPSDRFSAERTGGSVSTLTIQRTQQEDSAVYLCASSLRGLMNTEAFFGQGTRLTVV.

The V and J genes are TRBV5-1 and TRBJ1-2; TRBD1 agrees at 9 bases. Germline V gives CDR1 SGHRS, CDR2 YFSETQ. The length of the CDR3 is 15 residues. Losses at the gene ends were 0 bases for V and 4 bases for J; bases not matched to a gene: 4. CDR3 DNA sequence: TGCGCCAGCAGCTTGGGGGACAGGGATGGCTATGGCTACACCTTC. Translated: CASSLGDRDGYGYTF.

J is TRBJ2-1 and V is TRBV27, with 15 bases fitting TRBD2. The CDR3 covers 17 residues. With V trimmed by 5 bases and J by 7 bases, 9 bases remained unmatched. Germline assignment: CDR1 MNHEY and CDR2 SMNVEV (reference sequence). CDR3 nucleotides: TGTGCCAGCAGTCCCTGGACTAGCGGGGGGGCCGGGAATGAGCAGTTCTTC. It encodes CASSPWTSGGAGNEQFF.

This clone came up a few times. The chain has TRBV9 and TRBJ1-1; D possibly corresponds to TRBD1 (5 bases). V lost 4 bases and J lost 10, with 14 bases in between. Germline lookup yields CDR1 SGDLS and CDR2 YYNGEE. The CDR3 totals 12 residues. The CDR3 nucleotides read TGTGCCAGCAGCCTAGAGGGCGGGGGAGCTTTCTTT. Its translation: CASSLEGGGAFF.

This chain links TRBV10-1 with TRBJ2-7; 7 positions agree with TRBD1. V shed 4 bases, J shed 2 bases, and the junction held 2 bases outside the gene matches. Looked up from germline, CDR1 is WNHNN and CDR2 is SYGVQD (reference sequence). The CDR3 spans 13 residues. In nucleotides, the CDR3 is TGCGCCAGCAGTGGCACAGGGGCCTACGAGCAGTACTTC. Protein product: CASSGTGAYEQYF.

The rearrangement joins TRBV5-5 to TRBJ1-5, with D possibly TRBD1 on 5 matching bases. The CDR3 extends over 15 amino acids. V dropped 0 bases and J dropped 0 bases, with 7 bases sitting between them. The V gene's germline CDR1 is SGHKS and CDR2 YYEKEE (reference sequence). The CDR3 DNA reads as TGTGCCAGCAGCTTGGCAGGGAATAGCAATCAGCCCCAGCATTTT. Amino acids: CASSLAGNSNQPQHF.

The V gene is TRBV7-6, the J gene TRBJ2-3; D uncertain. The V gene lost 3 bases and the J gene lost 3 bases, with 4 bases spanning the gap. Per germline, CDR1 SGHVS and CDR2 FNYEAQ. CDR3 length: 12 amino acids. CDR3 in DNA: TGTGCCAGCAGCTTCTTGACAGATACGCAGTATTTT. Residues: CASSFLTDTQYF.

This clone has at least ten counts. This chain uses TRBV7-9 with TRBJ2-7; 10 bases agree with TRBD2. CDR1 and CDR2 from the germline V gene are SEHNR and FQNEAQ (reference sequence). J lost 1 base, V lost 5 bases, and 8 bases had no gene match. There are 16 residues in the CDR3. CDR3 sequence (DNA): TGTGCCAGCAGCCCGTATAGCGGGGGGCGGTCCTACGAGCAGTACTTC. This codes for CASSPYSGGRSYEQYF.

The chain joins TRBV7-7 to TRBJ2-3; D not resolved. The V gene lost 1 base and the J gene lost 0 bases, with 8 bases spanning the gap. The CDR3 extends over 15 amino acids. The germline CDR1 and CDR2 sequences are SSHAT and FNYEAQ (reference sequence). The CDR3 here is CASSLGVDSTDTQYF. For the CDR3, the DNA is TGTGCCAGCAGCTTAGGAGTAGATAGCACAGATACGCAGTATTTT.

The chain combines TRBV19 with TRBJ2-2; 9 bases are a match to TRBD2. CDR3 length: 14 residues. The V gene end was trimmed by 6 bases and the J gene end by 6 bases; junction bases not matched to a gene: 5. CDR1 is LNHDA, CDR2 SQIVND, per germline (reference sequence). The DNA of the CDR3 is TGTGCCAGTAGAGTCGCGGGGGGGCCCGGGGAGCTGTTTTTT. It encodes CASRVAGGPGELFF.

This clone was picked up a small number of times. The chain combines TRBV25-1 with TRBJ1-2, with a tentative D call TRBD1 (6 bases). The V and J ends lost 1 base and 4 bases respectively, with 13 bases between them. Germline V gene lookup returns CDR1 MGHDK and CDR2 SYGVNS. The CDR3 length is 15 residues. As DNA, the CDR3 is TGTGCCAGCAGTGAATTGGGGGCCGAAGTCTATGGCTACACCTTC. Encoded protein: CASSELGAEVYGYTF.

The V gene is TRBV9, the J gene TRBJ2-3, with D hard to call. The germline gives CDR1 SGDLS, CDR2 YYNGEE. With 0 bases removed from V and 4 bases from J, the gap between germline ends came to 9 bases. The CDR3 is 14 amino acids. CDR3 residues: CASSVGLVPDTQYF. As DNA, the CDR3 is TGTGCCAGCAGCGTAGGGTTAGTCCCAGATACGCAGTATTTT.

This clone was recorded only once. The J gene is TRBJ1-1, the V gene TRBV7-2; D not certain. V was clipped by 0 bases and J by 7 bases, with 3 bases between them. The CDR3 has 11 amino acids. CDR1 SGHTA and CDR2 FQGNSA come from the germline V gene. The CDR3 loop is CASSLAYEAFF. DNA for the CDR3: TGTGCCAGCAGCTTAGCGTATGAAGCTTTCTTT.